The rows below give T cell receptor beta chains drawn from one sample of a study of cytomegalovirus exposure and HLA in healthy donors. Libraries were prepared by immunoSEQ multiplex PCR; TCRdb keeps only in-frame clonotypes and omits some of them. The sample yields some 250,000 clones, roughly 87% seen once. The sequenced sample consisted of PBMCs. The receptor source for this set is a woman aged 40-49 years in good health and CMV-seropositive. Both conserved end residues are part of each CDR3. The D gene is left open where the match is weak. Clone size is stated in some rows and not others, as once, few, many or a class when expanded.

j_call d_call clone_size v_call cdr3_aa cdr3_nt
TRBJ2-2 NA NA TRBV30 CAWRQGITRRVNTGELFF TGTGCCTGGAGACAGGGGATAACGCGGAGGGTTAACACCGGGGAGCTGTTTTTT
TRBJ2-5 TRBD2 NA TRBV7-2 CASSDRLAGVTTQYF TGTGCCAGCAGCGACCGGCTAGCGGGAGTTACGACCCAGTACTTC
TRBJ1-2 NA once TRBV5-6 CATLQRGDYGYTF TGTGCCACCTTACAAAGGGGCGACTATGGCTACACCTTC
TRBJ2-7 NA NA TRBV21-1 CASSNDRGSLNEQYF TGTGCCAGCAGCAACGACCGCGGGAGTTTGAACGAGCAGTACTTC
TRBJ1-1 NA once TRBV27 CASSLGTGSGAAFF TGTGCCAGCAGTTTGGGAACAGGGTCCGGTGCCGCTTTCTTT
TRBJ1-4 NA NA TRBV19 CASRGGRTNEKLFF TGTGCCAGTAGGGGAGGGCGGACTAATGAAAAACTGTTTTTT
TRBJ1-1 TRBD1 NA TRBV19 CASSARGRVSTEAFF TGTGCCAGTAGTGCCAGGGGGCGAGTTAGCACTGAAGCTTTCTTT
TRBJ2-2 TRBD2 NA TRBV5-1 CASSGTSGGLGELFF TGCGCCAGCAGCGGTACTAGCGGGGGCCTCGGGGAGCTGTTTTTT
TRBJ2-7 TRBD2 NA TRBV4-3 CASSQAPGLAGDYEQYF TGCGCCAGCAGCCAAGCACCGGGACTAGCGGGGGACTACGAGCAGTACTTC
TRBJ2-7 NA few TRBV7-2 CASSPQGGYEQYF TGTGCCAGCAGTCCACAGGGCGGCTACGAGCAGTACTTC
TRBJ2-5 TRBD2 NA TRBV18 CASSPPSGVQETQYF TGTGCCAGCTCACCCCCCAGCGGGGTCCAAGAGACCCAGTACTTC
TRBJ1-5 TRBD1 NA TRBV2 CASSEQGAFQPQHF TGTGCCAGCAGTGAACAGGGGGCTTTCCAGCCCCAGCATTTT
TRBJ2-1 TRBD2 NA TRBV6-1 CASSEAPLMGGGFNEQFF TGTGCCAGCAGTGAAGCCCCCCTAATGGGCGGGGGGTTCAATGAGCAGTTCTTC
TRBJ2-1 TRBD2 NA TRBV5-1 CASSSTGTSGALRGEQFF TGCGCCAGCAGCTCCACCGGGACTAGCGGGGCTCTCCGAGGTGAGCAGTTCTTC
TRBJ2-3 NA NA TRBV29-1 CSVGGGRDSVDTQYF TGCAGCGTTGGGGGGGGGCGGGATAGTGTCGATACGCAGTATTTT
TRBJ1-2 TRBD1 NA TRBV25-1 CASSETGGGYGYTF TGTGCCAGCAGTGAGACAGGGGGGGGATATGGCTACACCTTC
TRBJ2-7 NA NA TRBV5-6 CASSLVGRSWTVNTYEQYF TGTGCCAGCAGCTTGGTAGGCCGGAGCTGGACAGTCAACACCTACGAGCAGTACTTC
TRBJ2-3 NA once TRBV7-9 CASSPERLVRSTDTQYF TGTGCCAGCAGCCCAGAGAGACTAGTAAGGTCGACAGATACGCAGTATTTT
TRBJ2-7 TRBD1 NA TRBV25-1 CASSETGTGRSYEQCF TGTGCCAGCAGTGAAACAGGGACAGGGCGCTCCTACGAGCAGTGCTTC
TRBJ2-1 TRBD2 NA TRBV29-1 CSVDAGVAYNEQFF TGCAGCGTTGACGCGGGAGTCGCCTACAATGAGCAGTTCTTC
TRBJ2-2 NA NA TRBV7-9 CSSSLVSANTGELFF TGTTCCAGCAGCTTAGTCAGTGCGAACACCGGGGAGCTGTTTTTT